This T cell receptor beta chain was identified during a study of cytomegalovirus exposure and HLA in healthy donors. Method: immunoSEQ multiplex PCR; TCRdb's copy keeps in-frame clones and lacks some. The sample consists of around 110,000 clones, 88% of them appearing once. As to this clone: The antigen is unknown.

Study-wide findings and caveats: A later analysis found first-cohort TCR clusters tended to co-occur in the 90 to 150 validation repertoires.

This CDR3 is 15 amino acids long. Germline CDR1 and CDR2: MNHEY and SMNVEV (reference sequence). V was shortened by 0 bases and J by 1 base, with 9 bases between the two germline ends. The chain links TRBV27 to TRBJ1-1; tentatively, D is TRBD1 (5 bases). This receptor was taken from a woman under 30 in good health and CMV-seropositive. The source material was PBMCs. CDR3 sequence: CASSLSPGGNTEAFF. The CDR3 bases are TGTGCCAGCAGTTTATCCCCGGGGGGGAACACTGAAGCTTTCTTT.